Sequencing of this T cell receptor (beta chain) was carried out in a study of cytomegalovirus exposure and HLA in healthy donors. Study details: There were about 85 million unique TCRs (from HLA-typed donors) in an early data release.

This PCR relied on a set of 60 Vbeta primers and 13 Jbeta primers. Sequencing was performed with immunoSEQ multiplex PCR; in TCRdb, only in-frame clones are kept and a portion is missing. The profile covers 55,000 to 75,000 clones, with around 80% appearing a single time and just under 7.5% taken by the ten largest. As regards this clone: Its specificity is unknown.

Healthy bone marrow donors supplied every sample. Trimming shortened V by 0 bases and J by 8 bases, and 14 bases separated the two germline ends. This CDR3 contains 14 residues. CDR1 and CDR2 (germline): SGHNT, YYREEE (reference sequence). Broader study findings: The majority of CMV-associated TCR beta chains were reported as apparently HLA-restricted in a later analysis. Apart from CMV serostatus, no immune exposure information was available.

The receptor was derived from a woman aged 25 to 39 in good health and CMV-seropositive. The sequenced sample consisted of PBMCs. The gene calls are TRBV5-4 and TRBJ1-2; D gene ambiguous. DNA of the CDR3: TGTGCCAGCAGCTTGGAGAGGCCGTCAGCGGGCTACACCTTC. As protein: CASSLERPSAGYTF. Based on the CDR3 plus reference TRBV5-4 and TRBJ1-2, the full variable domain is ETGVTQSPTHLIKTRGQQVTLRCSSQSGHNTVSWYQQALGQGPQFIFQYYREEENGRGNFPPRFSGLQFPNYSSELNVNALELDDSALYLCASSLERPSAGYTFGSGTRLTVV.